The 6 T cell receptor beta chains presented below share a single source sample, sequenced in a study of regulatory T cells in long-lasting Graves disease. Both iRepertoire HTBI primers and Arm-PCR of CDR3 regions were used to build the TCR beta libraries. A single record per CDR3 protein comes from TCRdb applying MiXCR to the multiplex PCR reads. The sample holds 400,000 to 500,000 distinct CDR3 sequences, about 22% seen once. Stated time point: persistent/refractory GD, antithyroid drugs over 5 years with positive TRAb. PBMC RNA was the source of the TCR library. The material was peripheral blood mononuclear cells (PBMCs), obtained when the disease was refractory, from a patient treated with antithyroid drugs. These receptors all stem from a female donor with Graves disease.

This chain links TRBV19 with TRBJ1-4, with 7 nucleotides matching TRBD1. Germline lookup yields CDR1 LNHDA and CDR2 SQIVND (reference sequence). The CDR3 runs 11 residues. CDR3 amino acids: CFRGDNEKLFF. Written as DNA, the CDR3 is TGTTTCAGGGGGGACAATGAAAAACTGTTTTTT. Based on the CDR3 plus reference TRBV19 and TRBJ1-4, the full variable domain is DGGITQSPKYLFRKEGQNVTLSCEQNLNHDAMYWYRQDPGQGLRLIYYSQIVNDFQKGDIAEGYSVSREKKESFPLTVTSAQKNPTAFYLCFRGDNEKLFFGSGTQLSVL.

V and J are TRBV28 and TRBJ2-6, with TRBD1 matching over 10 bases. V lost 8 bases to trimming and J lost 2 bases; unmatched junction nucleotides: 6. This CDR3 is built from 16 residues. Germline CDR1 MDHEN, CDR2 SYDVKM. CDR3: CASGRTGGTGANVLTF. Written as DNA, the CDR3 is TGTGCCAGCGGTCGGACAGGGGGGACTGGGGCCAACGTCCTGACTTTC.

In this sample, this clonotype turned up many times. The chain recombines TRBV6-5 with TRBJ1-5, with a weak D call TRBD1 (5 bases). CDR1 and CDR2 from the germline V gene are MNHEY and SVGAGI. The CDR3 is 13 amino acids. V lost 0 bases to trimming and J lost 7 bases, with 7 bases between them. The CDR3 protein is CASSYSGVQPQHF. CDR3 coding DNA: TGTGCCAGCAGTTACTCAGGGGTCCAGCCCCAGCATTTT.

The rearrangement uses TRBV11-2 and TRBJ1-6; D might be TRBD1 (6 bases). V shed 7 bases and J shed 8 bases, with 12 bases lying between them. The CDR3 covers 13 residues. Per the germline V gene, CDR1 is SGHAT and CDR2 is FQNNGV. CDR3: CASKSNRDSPLHF. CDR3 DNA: TGTGCCAGCAAGTCTAACAGGGATTCACCCCTCCACTTT. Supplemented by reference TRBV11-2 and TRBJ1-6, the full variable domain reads EAGVAQSPRYKIIEKRQSVAFWCNPISGHATLYWYQQILGQGPKLLIQFQNNGVVDDSQLPKDRFSAERLKGVDSTLKIQPAKLEDSAVYLCASKSNRDSPLHFGNGTRLTVT.

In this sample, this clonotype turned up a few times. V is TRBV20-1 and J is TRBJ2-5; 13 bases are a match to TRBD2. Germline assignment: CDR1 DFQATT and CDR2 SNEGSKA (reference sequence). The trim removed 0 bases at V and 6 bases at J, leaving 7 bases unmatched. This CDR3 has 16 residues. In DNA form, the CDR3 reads TGCAGTGCTAGAGATCCGGGACTAGCGGGACAAAAGACCCAGTACTTC. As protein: CSARDPGLAGQKTQYF.

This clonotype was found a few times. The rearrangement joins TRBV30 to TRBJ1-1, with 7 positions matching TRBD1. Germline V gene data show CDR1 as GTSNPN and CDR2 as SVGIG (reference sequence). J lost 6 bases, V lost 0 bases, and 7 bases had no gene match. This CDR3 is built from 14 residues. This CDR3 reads CAWSVRQGVAEAFF. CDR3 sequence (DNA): TGTGCCTGGAGTGTAAGGCAGGGGGTCGCTGAAGCTTTCTTT. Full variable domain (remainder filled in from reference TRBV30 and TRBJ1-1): SQTIHQWPATLVQPVGSPLSLECTVEGTSNPNLYWYRQAAGRGLQLLFYSVGIGQISSEVPQNLSASRPQDRQFILSSKKLLLSDSGFYLCAWSVRQGVAEAFFGQGTRLTVV.